A single sample is the source of the 7 T cell receptor beta chains below, sequenced in a study of blood T cell repertoires in COVID-19. TCRdb's table, derived via immunoSEQ multiplex PCR, lists solely in-frame clones and lacks some. Found here are approximately 290,000 clones, just over 90% of them singletons; the top ten hold over 2%. Sequencing was carried out using peripheral blood. These receptors were taken from a woman in her thirties with COVID-19, enrolled during active disease.

CDR3 DNA sequence: TGTGCCAGCTCACCACAAGCCCCGAACACCGGGGAGCTGTTTTTT. Translation gives CASSPQAPNTGELFF. The genes are TRBV18 and TRBJ2-2, with unresolved D. The CDR3 length is 15 residues. V was pared by 1 base and J by 0 bases, with 6 bases between. The V gene's germline CDR1 is KGHSH and CDR2 LQKENI.

The chain joins TRBV9 to TRBJ1-1; a possible D gene is TRBD1 (6 bases). This CDR3 has 14 residues. Germline assignment: CDR1 SGDLS and CDR2 YYNGEE. The V end lost 0 bases, the J end lost 4 bases, and 10 bases lay between the germline ends. CDR3 in DNA: TGTGCCAGCAGCGTAGCAGGGGAGGGCACTGAAGCTTTCTTT. Translating gives CASSVAGEGTEAFF.

The rearrangement uses TRBV2 and TRBJ2-1; 9 bases line up with TRBD2. Germline V CDR1 and CDR2: SNHLY, FYNNEI. The CDR3 totals 14 residues. J gave up 6 bases and V 4 bases, and 4 bases lay outside the gene matches. As DNA, the CDR3 is TGTGCCAGCAGTGTTAGCGGGAGCGCCAATGAGCAGTTCTTC. Translation: CASSVSGSANEQFF.

The gene calls are TRBV11-3 and TRBJ2-1, with 7 bases identical to TRBD2. The V segment lost 0 bases and the J segment 2 bases; nucleotides outside the gene matches: 4. CDR1 and CDR2 (germline): SGHNT, YENEEA. The CDR3 covers 16 residues. CDR3 loop: CASSLDGLAAYNEQFF. CDR3 bases: TGTGCCAGCAGCTTAGATGGTCTAGCGGCCTACAATGAGCAGTTCTTC.

The chain recombines TRBV7-9 with TRBJ2-2, with 8 bases lining up with TRBD1. The V gene end was trimmed by 4 bases and the J gene end by 1 base; junction bases not matched to a gene: 2. The CDR3 has 15 amino acids. CDR1 is SEHNR and CDR2 is FQNEAQ in the germline V gene (reference sequence). The CDR3 DNA is TGTGCCAGCAGCTGGGGGACAGGGAACACCGGGGAGCTGTTTTTT. It specifies CASSWGTGNTGELFF. Filled out from reference TRBV7-9 and TRBJ2-2, the complete variable domain reads DTGVSQNPRHKITKRGQNVTFRCDPISEHNRLYWYRQTLGQGPEFLTYFQNEAQLEKSRLLSDRFSAERPKGSFSTLEIQRTEQGDSAMYLCASSWGTGNTGELFFGEGSRLTVL.

The CDR3 loop reads CATSDTSGIGGELFF. Written as DNA, the CDR3 is TGTGCCACCAGTGACACAAGCGGGATCGGCGGGGAGCTGTTTTTT. The chain joins TRBV24-1 to TRBJ2-2; 7 nucleotides agree with TRBD2. The germline gives CDR1 KGHDR, CDR2 SFDVKD. The length of the CDR3 is 15 residues. V shed 4 bases, J shed 7 bases, and the junction held 8 bases outside the gene matches.

This chain joins TRBV9 and TRBJ1-4; D perhaps matches TRBD1 (5 bases). The V and J ends lost 0 bases and 5 bases respectively, with 11 bases between them. The CDR3 runs to 15 residues. In germline, CDR1 is SGDLS, CDR2 YYNGEE. The CDR3 DNA is TGTGCCAGCAGCGTAGCAGACAGTCAAAATGAAAAACTGTTTTTT. Its protein product is CASSVADSQNEKLFF.